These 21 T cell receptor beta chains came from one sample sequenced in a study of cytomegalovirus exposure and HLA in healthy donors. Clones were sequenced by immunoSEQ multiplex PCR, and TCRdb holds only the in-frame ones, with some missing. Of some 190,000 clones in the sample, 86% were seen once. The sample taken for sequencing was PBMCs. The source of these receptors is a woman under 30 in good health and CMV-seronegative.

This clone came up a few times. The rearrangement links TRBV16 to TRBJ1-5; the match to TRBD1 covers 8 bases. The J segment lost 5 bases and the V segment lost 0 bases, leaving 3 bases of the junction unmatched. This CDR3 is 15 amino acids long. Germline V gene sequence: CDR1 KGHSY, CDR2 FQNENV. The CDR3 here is CASSQSSGGYQPQHF. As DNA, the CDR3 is TGTGCCAGCAGCCAATCGTCAGGGGGCTATCAGCCCCAGCATTTT.

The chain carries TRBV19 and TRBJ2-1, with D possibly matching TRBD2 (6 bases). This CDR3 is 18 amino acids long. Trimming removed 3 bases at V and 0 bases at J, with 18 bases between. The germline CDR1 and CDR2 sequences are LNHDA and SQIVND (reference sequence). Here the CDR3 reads CASSIDPRGTSSYNEQFF. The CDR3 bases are TGTGCCAGTAGTATCGACCCCCGGGGGACCAGCTCCTACAATGAGCAGTTCTTC.

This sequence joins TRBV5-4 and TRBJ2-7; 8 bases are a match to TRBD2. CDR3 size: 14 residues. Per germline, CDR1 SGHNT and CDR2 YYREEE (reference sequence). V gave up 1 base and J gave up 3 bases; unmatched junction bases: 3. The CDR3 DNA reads TGTGCCAGCAGCTTGACCGGGAGGGGCTACGAGCAGTACTTC. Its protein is CASSLTGRGYEQYF.

The CDR3 DNA reads as TGTGCCAGCAGTCGACTAGGGGACTACAATGAGCAGTTCTTC. Encoded protein: CASSRLGDYNEQFF. V and J are TRBV6-4 and TRBJ2-1; D possibly corresponds to TRBD2 (6 bases). The V end was cut by 5 bases, the J end by 3 bases, with 11 bases between. CDR3 length: 14 amino acids. From germline, CDR1 is MRHNA and CDR2 SNTAGT.

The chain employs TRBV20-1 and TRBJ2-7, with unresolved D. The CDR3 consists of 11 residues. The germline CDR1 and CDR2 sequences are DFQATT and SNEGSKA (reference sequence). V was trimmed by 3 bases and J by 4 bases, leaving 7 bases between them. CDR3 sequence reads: CSARTLYEQYF. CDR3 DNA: TGCAGTGCTAGGACTCTTTACGAGCAGTACTTC.

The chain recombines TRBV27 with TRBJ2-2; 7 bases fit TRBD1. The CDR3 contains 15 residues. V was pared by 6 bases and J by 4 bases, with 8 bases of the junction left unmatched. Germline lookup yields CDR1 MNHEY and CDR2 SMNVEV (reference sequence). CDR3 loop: CASRAGTETTGELFF. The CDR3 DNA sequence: TGTGCCAGCAGGGCCGGGACAGAAACCACCGGGGAGCTGTTTTTT.

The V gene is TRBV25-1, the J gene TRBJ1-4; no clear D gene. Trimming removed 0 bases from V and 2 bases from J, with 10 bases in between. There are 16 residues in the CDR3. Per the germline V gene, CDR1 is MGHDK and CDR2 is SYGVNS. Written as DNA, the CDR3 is TGTGCCAGCAGTGAATATCGCGGGGAGACTAATGAAAAACTGTTTTTT. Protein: CASSEYRGETNEKLFF.

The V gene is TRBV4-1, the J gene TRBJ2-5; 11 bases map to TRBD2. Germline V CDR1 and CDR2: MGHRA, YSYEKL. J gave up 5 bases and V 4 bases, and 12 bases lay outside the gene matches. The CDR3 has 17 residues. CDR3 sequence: CASSRYSGGDDVETQYF. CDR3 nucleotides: TGCGCCAGCAGCCGGTATAGCGGGGGGGACGATGTGGAGACCCAGTACTTC.

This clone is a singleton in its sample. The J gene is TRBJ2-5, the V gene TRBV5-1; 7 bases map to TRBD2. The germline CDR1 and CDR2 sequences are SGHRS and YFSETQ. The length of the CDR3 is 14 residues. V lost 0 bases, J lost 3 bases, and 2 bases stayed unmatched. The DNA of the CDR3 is TGCGCCAGCAGCTTGGCGGCGGGAGAAGAGACCCAGTACTTC. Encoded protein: CASSLAAGEETQYF.

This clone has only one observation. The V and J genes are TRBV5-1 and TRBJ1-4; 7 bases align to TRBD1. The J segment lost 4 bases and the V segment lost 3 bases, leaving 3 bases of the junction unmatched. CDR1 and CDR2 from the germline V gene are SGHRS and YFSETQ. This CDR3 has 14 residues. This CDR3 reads CASSSGQLNEKLFF. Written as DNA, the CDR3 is TGCGCCAGCAGCTCGGGACAGCTTAATGAAAAACTGTTTTTT.

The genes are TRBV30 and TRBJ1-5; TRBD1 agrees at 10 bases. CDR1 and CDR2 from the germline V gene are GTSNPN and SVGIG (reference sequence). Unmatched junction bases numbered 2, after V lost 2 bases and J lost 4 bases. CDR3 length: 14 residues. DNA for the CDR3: TGTGCCTGGAGTAAGGACAGGGGGAATCAGCCCCAGCATTTT. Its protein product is CAWSKDRGNQPQHF.

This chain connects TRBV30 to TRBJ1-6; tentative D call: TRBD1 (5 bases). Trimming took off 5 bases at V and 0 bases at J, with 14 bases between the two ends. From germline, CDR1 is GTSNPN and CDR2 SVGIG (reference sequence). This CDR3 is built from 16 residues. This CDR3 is CAWHGAGGSYNSPLHF. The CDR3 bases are TGTGCCTGGCACGGGGCGGGGGGCTCCTATAATTCACCCCTCCACTTT.

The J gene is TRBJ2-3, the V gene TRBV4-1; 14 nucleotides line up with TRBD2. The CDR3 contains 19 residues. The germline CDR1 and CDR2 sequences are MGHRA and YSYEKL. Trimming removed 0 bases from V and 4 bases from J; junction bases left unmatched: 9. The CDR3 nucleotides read TGCGCCAGCAGCCAAGAGGGTTCCCTGGGACTAGCGGGAGCAGATACGCAGTATTTT. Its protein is CASSQEGSLGLAGADTQYF.

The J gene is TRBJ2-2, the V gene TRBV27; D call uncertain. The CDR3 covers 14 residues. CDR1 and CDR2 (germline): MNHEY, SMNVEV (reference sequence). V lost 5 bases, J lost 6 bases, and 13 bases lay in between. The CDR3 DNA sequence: TGTGCCAGCAGTGTGACGCTAGGTGCCGGGGAGCTGTTTTTT. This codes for CASSVTLGAGELFF.

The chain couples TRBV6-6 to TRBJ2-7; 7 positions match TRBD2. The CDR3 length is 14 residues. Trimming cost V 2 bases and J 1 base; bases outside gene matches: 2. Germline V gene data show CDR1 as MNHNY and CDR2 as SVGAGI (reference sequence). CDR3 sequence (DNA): TGTGCCAGCAGTTACGGCGGGGGTTCCTACGAGCAGTACTTC. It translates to CASSYGGGSYEQYF.

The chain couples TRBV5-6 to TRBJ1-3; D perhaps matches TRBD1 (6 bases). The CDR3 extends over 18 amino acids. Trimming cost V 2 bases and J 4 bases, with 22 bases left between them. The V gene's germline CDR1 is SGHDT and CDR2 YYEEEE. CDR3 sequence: CASSFLPSTGRTGNTIYF. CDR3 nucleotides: TGTGCCAGCAGCTTTTTGCCCTCGACAGGCCGCACGGGAAACACCATATATTTT.

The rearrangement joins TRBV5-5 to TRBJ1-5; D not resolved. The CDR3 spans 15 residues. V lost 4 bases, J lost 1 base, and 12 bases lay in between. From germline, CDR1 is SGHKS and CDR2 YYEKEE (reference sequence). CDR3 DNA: TGTGCCAGCAGCCATATCAGCGACAGCAATCAGCCCCAGCATTTT. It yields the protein CASSHISDSNQPQHF.

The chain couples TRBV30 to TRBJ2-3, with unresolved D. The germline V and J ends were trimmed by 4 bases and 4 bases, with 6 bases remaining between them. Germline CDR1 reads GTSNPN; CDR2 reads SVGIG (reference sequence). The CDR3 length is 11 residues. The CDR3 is CAWKAPDTQYF. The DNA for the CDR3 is TGTGCCTGGAAAGCCCCAGATACGCAGTATTTT.

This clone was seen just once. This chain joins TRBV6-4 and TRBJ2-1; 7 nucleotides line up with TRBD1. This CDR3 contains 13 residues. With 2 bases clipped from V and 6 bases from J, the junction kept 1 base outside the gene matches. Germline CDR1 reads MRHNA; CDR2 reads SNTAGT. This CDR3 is CASSDGQANEQFF. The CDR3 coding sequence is TGTGCCAGCAGTGACGGACAGGCCAATGAGCAGTTCTTC.

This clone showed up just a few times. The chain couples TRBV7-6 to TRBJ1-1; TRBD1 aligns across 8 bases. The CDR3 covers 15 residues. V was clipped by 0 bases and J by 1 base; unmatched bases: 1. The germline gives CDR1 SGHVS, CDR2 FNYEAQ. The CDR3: CASSLAGTGNTEAFF. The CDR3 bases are TGTGCCAGCAGCTTAGCGGGGACAGGGAACACTGAAGCTTTCTTT.

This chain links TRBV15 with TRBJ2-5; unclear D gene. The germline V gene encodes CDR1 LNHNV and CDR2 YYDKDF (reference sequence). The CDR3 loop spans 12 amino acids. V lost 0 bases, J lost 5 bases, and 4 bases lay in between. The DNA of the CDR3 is TGTGCCACCAGCAGAGATATCGAGACCCAGTACTTC. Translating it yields CATSRDIETQYF.